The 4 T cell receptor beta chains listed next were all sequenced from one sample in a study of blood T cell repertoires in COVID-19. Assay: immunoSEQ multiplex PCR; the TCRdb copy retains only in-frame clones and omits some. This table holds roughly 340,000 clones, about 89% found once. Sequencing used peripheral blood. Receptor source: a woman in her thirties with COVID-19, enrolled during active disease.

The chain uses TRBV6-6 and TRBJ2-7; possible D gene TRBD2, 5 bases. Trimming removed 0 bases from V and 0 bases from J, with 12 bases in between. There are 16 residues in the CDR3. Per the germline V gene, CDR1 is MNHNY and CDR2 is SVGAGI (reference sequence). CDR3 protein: CASSYSAEDYSYEQYF. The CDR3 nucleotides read TGTGCCAGCAGTTACTCGGCGGAGGATTACTCCTACGAGCAGTACTTC.

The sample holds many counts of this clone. The CDR3 is CASSDSGQGSPDTQYF. The CDR3 nucleotides read TGTGCCAGCAGTGACTCTGGGCAGGGCAGCCCAGATACGCAGTATTTT. The rearrangement joins TRBV6-4 to TRBJ2-3; a weak D match, TRBD1 (5 bases). CDR3 length: 16 residues. The V gene's germline CDR1 is MRHNA and CDR2 SNTAGT. Deletions cut 0 bases from V and 4 bases from J, with 14 bases between.

The CDR3 nucleotides read TGTGCCATCAGTGAGGGCATGGTCAGGCCCACTGAAGCTTTCTTT. It translates to CAISEGMVRPTEAFF. This chain uses TRBV10-3 with TRBJ1-1; D is uncertain. Trimming left V 2 bases short and J 4 bases short, with 14 bases between. Looked up from germline, CDR1 is ENHRY and CDR2 is SYGVKD. This CDR3 spans 15 amino acids.

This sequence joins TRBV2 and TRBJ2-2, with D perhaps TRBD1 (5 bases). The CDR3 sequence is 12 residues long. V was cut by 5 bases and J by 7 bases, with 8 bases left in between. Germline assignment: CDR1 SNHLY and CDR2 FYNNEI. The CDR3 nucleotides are TGTGCCAGCAGTCAGGGCTTCGGGGAGCTGTTTTTT. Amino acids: CASSQGFGELFF.